What follows are 21 T cell receptor beta chains derived from one specimen sequenced in a study of shared clonotypes between healthy human individuals (dated by TCRdb to between 2020 and 2021). The receptor library was made with the immunoSEQ multiplex PCR assay. TCRdb took over this immuneACCESS table, retaining in-frame rearrangements with V and J assigned. Such tables are incomplete; in checked studies, under half of the missing clones stem from an unresolved V gene, and the remainder is unexplained. The sample profile shows some 200,000 clones; 65% to 70% of them were found once. The leading ten clones occupy 11% of the sample. The sequenced material came from memory CD4+ T cells sorted from blood. According to the study, the label for this sample's cell subset or site signals: CD45RA-negative fraction. These receptors originate from a man under 40 in good health.

In its sample, this clone was seen once. It may be a read error: a sequence one base away is much more abundant. Other DNA sequences of this sample code for an identical CDR3. This chain links TRBV2 with TRBJ2-1, with D possibly TRBD1 on 6 matching bases. Germline V CDR1 and CDR2: SNHLY, FYNNEI. The CDR3 runs 13 residues. The CDR3 DNA reads TGCGCCAGCAGCCCCGGGACACCCTACGAGCAGTTCTTC. Translating gives CASSPGTPYEQFF.

The table lists this clone with a few counts. V gene TRBV7-9 combines with J gene TRBJ1-4; no firm D call. The germline V gene has CDR1 SEHNR and CDR2 FQNEAQ (reference sequence). The CDR3 has 15 residues. Between the trimmed V and J ends, which lost 3 bases and 0 bases, there was a span of 8 bases. CDR3: CASSLEAATNEKLFF. Written as DNA, the CDR3 is TGTGCCAGCAGCTTGGAGGCCGCAACTAATGAAAAACTGTTTTTT.

The table lists this clone with a count of one. This chain joins TRBV18 and TRBJ1-2; 9 bases map to TRBD1. CDR3 length: 16 residues. V lost 2 bases, J lost 2 bases, and 6 bases stayed unmatched. Germline V gene lookup returns CDR1 KGHSH and CDR2 LQKENI. The CDR3 DNA reads TGTGCCAGCTCACCAGCTATGACAGGGGGGAACTATGGCTACACCTTC. Protein: CASSPAMTGGNYGYTF.

This CDR3 is CASSPGGGGLHEQFF. In DNA, the CDR3 is TGCGCCAGCAGCCCCGGGGGGGGTGGACTGCATGAGCAGTTCTTC. The chain carries TRBV5-1 and TRBJ2-1; 8 bases line up with TRBD2. V dropped 4 bases and J dropped 8; count of bases not matched to a gene: 11. CDR1 and CDR2 (germline): SGHRS, YFSETQ. The CDR3 contains 15 residues.

The table lists this clone with a few counts. The chain uses TRBV6-1 and TRBJ2-7; TRBD2 might be the D (6 bases). V was pared by 7 bases and J by 3 bases, with 10 bases between. This CDR3 contains 12 residues. Germline lookup yields CDR1 MNHNS and CDR2 SASEGT. This chain's CDR3 is CASNPGDYEQYF. For the CDR3, the DNA is TGTGCCAGCAACCCGGGAGACTACGAGCAGTACTTC.

The CDR3, as DNA: TGTGCCAGCAGCCTGGGGACCTCCTACGAGCAGTACTTC. It codes for CASSLGTSYEQYF. The V call is TRBV11-3, the J call TRBJ2-7; tentatively, D is TRBD1 or TRBD2 (5 bases each). Germline V CDR1 and CDR2: SGHNT, YENEEA. The V end lost 5 bases, the J end lost 0 bases, and 8 bases lay between the germline ends. The CDR3 runs to 13 residues.

The chain couples TRBV5-6 to TRBJ2-7, with 8 bases fitting TRBD2. Germline V gene sequence: CDR1 SGHDT, CDR2 YYEEEE. This CDR3 is 15 amino acids long. Trimming at V came to 0 bases and at J to 6 bases, leaving 8 bases not matched to a gene. The CDR3 sequence: CASSLDLREEVEQYF. As DNA, the CDR3 is TGTGCCAGCAGCTTGGATTTGCGGGAGGAAGTCGAGCAGTACTTC.

This clone was observed once. V usage is TRBV7-9 and J usage is TRBJ1-1; D perhaps matches TRBD1 (6 bases). In germline, CDR1 is SEHNR, CDR2 FQNEAQ (reference sequence). This CDR3 contains 13 residues. V was trimmed by 4 bases and J by 3 bases, leaving 9 bases between them. The CDR3 here is CASSSRGHTEAFF. In DNA, the CDR3 is TGTGCCAGCAGCTCCAGGGGTCACACTGAAGCTTTCTTT.

This clone was detected only once. The CDR3 coding sequence is TGTGCAAGTCGCTTAGAGGGACAGGGTAATCAGCCCCAGCATTTT. Translation gives CASRLEGQGNQPQHF. This chain links TRBV12-2 with TRBJ1-5; no DNA check was done on the table's D call, TRBD1. TRBV12-2 is termed a pseudogene. The CDR3 is 15 amino acids.

This clone was detected a few times. V is TRBV28 and J is TRBJ1-2; no clear D. Germline-derived CDR1 and CDR2 are MDHEN and SYDVKM. V was pared by 3 bases and J by 5 bases, with 13 bases between. This CDR3 has 14 amino acids. For the CDR3, the DNA is TGTGCCAGCAGTTTTCGGACTCTCAAGTATGGCTACACCTTC. It encodes CASSFRTLKYGYTF.

The chain carries TRBV27 and TRBJ2-7; D unclear. Germline V gene lookup returns CDR1 MNHEY and CDR2 SMNVEV (reference sequence). Trimming cost V 3 bases and J 5 bases, with 5 bases left between them. This CDR3 has 11 residues. As DNA, the CDR3 is TGTGCCAGCAGTTTTCGGCACGAGCAGTACTTC. It specifies CASSFRHEQYF.

The CDR3: CASSPRDTGELFF. Written as DNA, the CDR3 is TGTGCCAGCTCACCGAGGGATACCGGGGAGCTGTTTTTT. This chain joins TRBV18 and TRBJ2-2, with D tentatively TRBD2 (5 bases). The germline gives CDR1 KGHSH, CDR2 LQKENI. Trimming took off 3 bases at V and 5 bases at J, with 7 bases between the two ends. The CDR3 has 13 residues.

This clone has more than one count but fewer than ten. The chain has TRBV11-2 and TRBJ1-2; D is possibly TRBD1 (5 bases). CDR3 length: 13 amino acids. The V end was cut by 5 bases, the J end by 4 bases, with 11 bases between. Germline lookup yields CDR1 SGHAT and CDR2 FQNNGV. This CDR3 reads CASSPPGGYGYTF. The CDR3 nucleotides are TGTGCCAGCAGCCCTCCCGGGGGCTATGGCTACACCTTC.

The chain has TRBV6-5 and TRBJ1-4; D possibly corresponds to TRBD1 (6 bases). CDR3 size: 14 residues. Germline-derived CDR1 and CDR2 are MNHEY and SVGAGI. V dropped 6 bases and J dropped 3 bases, with 11 bases sitting between them. The CDR3 protein is CASSPAGANEKLFF. CDR3 in DNA: TGTGCCAGCAGCCCTGCAGGGGCTAATGAAAAACTGTTTTTT.

V and J are TRBV5-4 and TRBJ2-7; no definite D call. The CDR3 is 15 amino acids. The ends were cut back, 3 bases at V and 3 bases at J, with 16 bases in the middle. From germline, CDR1 is SGHNT and CDR2 YYREEE (reference sequence). The CDR3 DNA reads TGTGCCAGCAGCTCCCAAGGTCGTTTGGGCTACGAGCAGTACTTC. The encoded protein is CASSSQGRLGYEQYF.

The gene calls are TRBV11-3 and TRBJ2-1; 8 nucleotides match TRBD2. The CDR3 extends over 16 amino acids. CDR1 SGHNT and CDR2 YENEEA come from the germline V gene. V shed 5 bases, J shed 10 bases, and the junction held 16 bases outside the gene matches. The CDR3 region has the DNA TGTGCCAGCAGCCCCCGGGCTGGCGGGAGGTTAAACGAGCAGTTCTTC. The encoded protein is CASSPRAGGRLNEQFF.

The CDR3 loop reads CSVEDRPSVRLEQFF. In DNA form, the CDR3 reads TGCAGCGTTGAAGATAGGCCTAGCGTTCGCCTTGAGCAGTTCTTC. The chain links TRBV29-1 to TRBJ2-1, with D possibly being TRBD2 (6 bases). The V gene lost 0 bases and the J gene lost 9 bases, with 18 bases spanning the gap. The germline gives CDR1 SQVTM, CDR2 ANQGSEA. The CDR3 has 15 amino acids.

A remark on this clone: The same CDR3 arises from other DNA sequences in this sample as well. The chain uses TRBV29-1 and TRBJ2-3, with D possibly TRBD2 on 6 matching bases. Deletions cut 3 bases from V and 3 bases from J, with 7 bases between. This CDR3 contains 12 residues. Germline V CDR1 and CDR2: SQVTM, ANQGSEA. In DNA form, the CDR3 reads TGCAGCGTTGACGGAGGGACAGATACGCAGTATTTT. Translation gives CSVDGGTDTQYF.

The rearrangement links TRBV6-5 to TRBJ2-7; 8 positions match TRBD1. CDR1 and CDR2 (germline): MNHEY, SVGAGI. This CDR3 has 13 residues. The J segment lost 4 bases and the V segment lost 6 bases, leaving 5 bases of the junction unmatched. For the CDR3, the DNA is TGTGCCAGCAGGGGGACAGGAACGTACGAGCAGTACTTC. Protein: CASRGTGTYEQYF.

The rearrangement uses TRBV7-9 and TRBJ2-7; 7 nucleotides match TRBD1. CDR1 SEHNR and CDR2 FQNEAQ come from the germline V gene (reference sequence). V lost 4 bases and J lost 0; bases outside the gene matches: 6. The CDR3 is 15 residues long. The CDR3: CASSSGTAISYEQYF. The CDR3 coding sequence is TGTGCCAGCAGCTCCGGGACAGCCATCTCCTACGAGCAGTACTTC.

The CDR3 bases are TGTGCCAGCAGCGACAGGGAAAGAAAAGTCGAGCAGTACTTC. Its protein is CASSDRERKVEQYF. This chain connects TRBV7-9 to TRBJ2-7; 7 nucleotides match TRBD1. The CDR3 covers 14 residues. After removal of 5 bases from V and 6 bases from J, the junction contained 10 bases not matched to a gene. CDR1 and CDR2 from the germline V gene are SEHNR and FQNEAQ (reference sequence). The full variable domain, with the rest looked up from reference TRBV7-9 and TRBJ2-7, is DTGVSQNPRHKITKRGQNVTFRCDPISEHNRLYWYRQTLGQGPEFLTYFQNEAQLEKSRLLSDRFSAERPKGSFSTLEIQRTEQGDSAMYLCASSDRERKVEQYFGPGTRLTVT.